This T cell receptor beta chain was recorded in a study of cytomegalovirus exposure and HLA in healthy donors. The PCR was carried out with 60 Vbeta primers and 13 Jbeta primers. Measured with immunoSEQ multiplex PCR; TCRdb has only the in-frame clones, and not every one. The listing contains more than 45,000 clones. On this clone: No antigen is known for it.

Germline V gives CDR1 LGHNA, CDR2 YSLEER. This CDR3 region has 14 residues. V dropped 0 bases and J dropped 8 bases, with 8 bases sitting between them. Overall study findings and caveats: Sequencing probably produced one cluster of sequence variants that were highly shared. After further analysis at a later stage, 16,951 TCR beta sequences were associated with HLA alleles at 0.05 false discovery rate.

Sequenced material: PBMCs. This chain joins TRBV4-3 and TRBJ1-6; TRBD1 might be the D (6 bases). The TCR was taken from a woman aged 55-70 years in good health and CMV-seropositive. CDR3 DNA: TGCGCCAGCAGCCAAGATCCAGGGGATTCACCCCTCCACTTT. It codes for CASSQDPGDSPLHF.